These 6 T cell receptor beta chains were sequenced from one sample in a study of CD8 T cells in Susac syndrome. The RNA input was roughly 0.45 to 1 ug, and it was reverse transcribed with random hexamers. TCRdb reanalysed the immunoSEQ multiplex PCR reads using MiXCR and keeps one entry per CDR3 protein. The data show under 200,000 distinct CDR3 sequences, approximately 94% seen once. Sequenced: CD4+ T cells from PBMCs. The origin of the receptors is a human donor with Susac syndrome.

V is TRBV25-1 and J is TRBJ1-2, with 7 positions matching TRBD1. Germline V CDR1 and CDR2: MGHDK, SYGVNS. V lost 6 bases and J lost 8; bases outside the gene matches: 9. This CDR3 contains 13 residues. The CDR3 DNA sequence: TGTGCCAGCAGCTTTTCAGGGGGACGCGGCTACACCTTC. Amino acids: CASSFSGGRGYTF.

The chain combines TRBV27 with TRBJ1-2; 10 bases match TRBD1. The ends lost 5 bases at V and 7 bases at J; junction bases unmatched: 7. The CDR3 is made up of 14 amino acids. Germline CDR1 and CDR2: MNHEY and SMNVEV (reference sequence). In nucleotides, the CDR3 is TGTGCCAGCAGTCGACAGGGGGCGAGGTCTGGCTACACCTTC. It yields the protein CASSRQGARSGYTF.

This sequence joins TRBV25-1 and TRBJ2-7, with TRBD2 matching over 9 bases. In germline, CDR1 is MGHDK, CDR2 SYGVNS. The CDR3 has 17 amino acids. After removal of 1 base from V and 0 bases from J, the junction contained 7 bases not matched to a gene. CDR3 nucleotides: TGTGCCAGCAGTGAATCTCAGCGGGGGGCCTTCTCCTACGAGCAGTACTTC. Its protein product is CASSESQRGAFSYEQYF.

The genes are TRBV3-1 and TRBJ1-2, with a tentative D call TRBD1 (6 bases). With 4 bases removed from V and 7 bases from J, the gap between germline ends came to 10 bases. Per germline, CDR1 LGHDT and CDR2 YNNKEL (reference sequence). CDR3 length: 12 amino acids. DNA of the CDR3: TGTGCCAGCAGCCGGACAGTCGGTGGCTACACCTTC. This translates into CASSRTVGGYTF.

This chain connects TRBV2 to TRBJ2-1, with D possibly matching TRBD2 (6 bases). CDR1 and CDR2 from the germline V gene are SNHLY and FYNNEI. The CDR3 consists of 15 residues. Trimming left V 5 bases short and J 5 bases short, with 16 bases between. The CDR3 sequence: CASSIRDLAHNEQFF. The CDR3 bases are TGTGCCAGCAGTATCCGGGACTTAGCCCACAATGAGCAGTTCTTC.

V usage is TRBV2 and J usage is TRBJ1-4; D possibly corresponds to TRBD1 (5 bases). The CDR3 runs 14 residues. Germline lookup yields CDR1 SNHLY and CDR2 FYNNEI. The germline V and J ends were trimmed by 6 bases and 10 bases, with 18 bases remaining between them. The CDR3 DNA sequence: TGTGCCAGCAGGCTCGGGACGTCTGGGGGAAAACTGTTTTTT. This gives the protein CASRLGTSGGKLFF. The variable domain in full, with the rest retrieved from reference TRBV2 and TRBJ1-4, is EPEVTQTPSHQVTQMGQEVILRCVPISNHLYFYWYRQILGQKVEFLVSFYNNEISEKSEIFDDQFSVERPDGSNFTLKIRSTKLEDSAMYFCASRLGTSGGKLFFGSGTQLSVL.